What follows are 32 T cell receptor beta chains derived from one specimen sequenced in a study of blood T cell repertoires in COVID-19. Produced via immunoSEQ multiplex PCR; TCRdb's table is partial and in-frame only. The sample contains 250,000 or so clones, roughly 89% of which appear only once. Specimen: peripheral blood. These receptors all come from a woman aged 40 to 50 who had recovered from COVID-19.

The chain carries TRBV6-5 and TRBJ2-1; no clear D. This CDR3 is built from 15 residues. Germline CDR1 and CDR2: MNHEY and SVGAGI. V was cut by 6 bases and J by 2 bases, with 14 bases left in between. CDR3 loop: CASSLDQTPYNEQFF. CDR3 DNA: TGTGCCAGCAGCCTAGATCAAACCCCCTACAATGAGCAGTTCTTC.

This clone appeared once. This chain joins TRBV7-9 and TRBJ2-1; a weak D match, TRBD2 (6 bases). This CDR3 has 14 amino acids. Germline V gene lookup returns CDR1 SEHNR and CDR2 FQNEAQ (reference sequence). Between the trimmed V and J ends, which lost 4 bases and 9 bases, there was a span of 16 bases. The CDR3 reads CASSSTSMEGEQFF. The CDR3 nucleotides are TGTGCCAGCAGCTCAACTAGCATGGAAGGTGAGCAGTTCTTC.

The rearrangement links TRBV11-3 to TRBJ2-5; no clear D gene. V was pared by 3 bases and J by 2 bases, with 7 bases between. This CDR3 spans 13 amino acids. CDR1 SGHNT and CDR2 YENEEA come from the germline V gene. The CDR3 loop is CASSFAGQETQYF. The CDR3, as DNA: TGTGCCAGCAGCTTTGCAGGTCAAGAGACCCAGTACTTC.

The chain has TRBV28 and TRBJ2-3, with 7 bases that match TRBD2. V lost 6 bases to trimming and J lost 2 bases; unmatched junction nucleotides: 11. The CDR3 consists of 16 residues. Germline CDR1 and CDR2: MDHEN and SYDVKM. CDR3 in DNA: TGTGCCAGCAGCCCCCCGGGTAGCGGGCTCACAGATACGCAGTATTTT. Translation gives CASSPPGSGLTDTQYF.

This clone was counted only a few times. The chain combines TRBV28 with TRBJ2-1, with 8 positions matching TRBD2. The CDR3 totals 15 residues. Germline V gene data show CDR1 as MDHEN and CDR2 as SYDVKM. V was pared by 2 bases and J by 2 bases, with 2 bases of the junction left unmatched. The CDR3 loop is CASSLPAGAYNEQFF. CDR3 nucleotide sequence: TGTGCCAGCAGTTTACCAGCGGGAGCCTACAATGAGCAGTTCTTC.

The rearrangement joins TRBV19 to TRBJ2-3, with 9 bases identical to TRBD2. Germline V gives CDR1 LNHDA, CDR2 SQIVND (reference sequence). The V gene end was trimmed by 6 bases and the J gene end by 4 bases; junction bases not matched to a gene: 5. The CDR3 loop spans 14 amino acids. The CDR3 protein is CASRREGRPDTQYF. For the CDR3, the DNA is TGTGCCAGTAGGCGGGAGGGCCGACCAGATACGCAGTATTTT.

This chain connects TRBV19 to TRBJ2-1; D ambiguous. V lost 3 bases to trimming and J lost 3 bases, with 12 bases between them. The CDR3 is 15 amino acids. Germline loops: CDR1 LNHDA, CDR2 SQIVND (reference sequence). The CDR3 DNA reads as TGTGCCAGTAGTATTTTTCCGACTGGCTACAATGAGCAGTTCTTC. The encoded protein is CASSIFPTGYNEQFF.

This sequence joins TRBV9 and TRBJ1-1; D is perhaps TRBD1 (5 bases). There are 14 residues in the CDR3. V lost 4 bases to trimming and J lost 5 bases, with 15 bases between them. The germline CDR1 and CDR2 sequences are SGDLS and YYNGEE. Here the CDR3 reads CASSSGGAGTEAFF. The CDR3 DNA is TGTGCCAGCAGCTCAGGAGGGGCGGGTACTGAAGCTTTCTTT.

This clone came up a few times. The chain carries TRBV7-9 and TRBJ1-5; possibly TRBD1 for D (6 bases). The V end lost 5 bases, the J end lost 6 bases, and 14 bases lay between the germline ends. This CDR3 has 14 residues. Germline V CDR1 and CDR2: SEHNR, FQNEAQ (reference sequence). The CDR3 DNA reads as TGTGCCAGCAGCCCGGGACAAGGTCTTCAGCCCCAGCATTTT. Protein sequence: CASSPGQGLQPQHF.

This chain links TRBV7-7 with TRBJ2-2; perhaps TRBD1 as D (6 bases). Per the germline V gene, CDR1 is SSHAT and CDR2 is FNYEAQ (reference sequence). V gave up 1 base and J gave up 5 bases, with 11 bases separating them. The CDR3 has 15 amino acids. The CDR3: CASSLDRASTGELFF. CDR3 in DNA: TGTGCCAGCAGCTTAGACAGGGCGAGTACCGGGGAGCTGTTTTTT.

The chain has TRBV30 and TRBJ2-3, with TRBD1 matching over 7 bases. The CDR3 is 15 amino acids. V shed 0 bases, J shed 2 bases, and the junction held 5 bases outside the gene matches. The germline V gene encodes CDR1 GTSNPN and CDR2 SVGIG (reference sequence). Written as DNA, the CDR3 is TGTGCCTGGAGTGTACGAGGGACAGCCACAGATACGCAGTATTTT. Translation: CAWSVRGTATDTQYF.

V gene TRBV5-4 combines with J gene TRBJ2-5, with D maybe TRBD2 (6 bases). The V gene lost 1 base and the J gene lost 5 bases, with 15 bases spanning the gap. CDR3 length: 15 residues. Germline CDR1 SGHNT, CDR2 YYREEE (reference sequence). The CDR3 DNA reads TGTGCCAGCAGCTTGCCCTCAGGAGGGGCTGAGACCCAGTACTTC. It specifies CASSLPSGGAETQYF.

V usage is TRBV28 and J usage is TRBJ2-3; TRBD2 is a possible D gene (6 bases). Looked up from germline, CDR1 is MDHEN and CDR2 is SYDVKM. The CDR3 extends over 16 amino acids. V was cut by 3 bases and J by 6 bases, with 19 bases left in between. The CDR3: CASSFPGVGGGDTQYF. The CDR3 nucleotides read TGTGCCAGCAGTTTCCCGGGGGTTGGCGGTGGCGATACGCAGTATTTT.

This clone was recorded at least ten times. The chain links TRBV4-2 to TRBJ1-2; tentative D call: TRBD1 (5 bases). The CDR3 runs 15 residues. Trimming took off 5 bases at V and 4 bases at J, with 17 bases between the two ends. Germline V CDR1 and CDR2: LGHNA, YNFKEQ. The CDR3 protein is CASSLDEDKSYGYTF. CDR3 DNA: TGTGCCAGCAGCTTAGACGAGGACAAATCCTATGGCTACACCTTC.

The chain carries TRBV6-5 and TRBJ1-1, with D perhaps matching TRBD1 (5 bases). V was clipped by 8 bases and J by 2 bases, with 12 bases between them. Germline CDR1 is MNHEY and CDR2 is SVGAGI. The CDR3 is 13 amino acids. The CDR3 is CASGAGGNTEAFF. CDR3 nucleotide sequence: TGTGCCAGCGGGGCCGGGGGAAACACTGAAGCTTTCTTT.

CDR3 in DNA: TGTGCCAGCAGCGCAGCCTCCGGGACAGGGTTCTCACCCCTCCACTTT. Protein product: CASSAASGTGFSPLHF. The chain uses TRBV5-5 and TRBJ1-6; 9 bases are a match to TRBD1. CDR3 size: 16 residues. The ends lost 4 bases at V and 10 bases at J; junction bases unmatched: 12. Germline V gene lookup returns CDR1 SGHKS and CDR2 YYEKEE (reference sequence).

The rearrangement uses TRBV10-1 and TRBJ2-2; TRBD2 matches 13 bases. CDR1 and CDR2 (germline): WNHNN, SYGVQD (reference sequence). Trimming took 11 bases from V and 2 from J; bases not matched to a gene: 11. The CDR3 covers 17 residues. The CDR3 loop reads CAGGWTSGRVNTGELFF. CDR3 nucleotide sequence: TGCGCCGGGGGCTGGACTAGCGGGAGAGTTAACACCGGGGAGCTGTTTTTT.

The genes are TRBV15 and TRBJ2-3, with TRBD2 matching 13 bases. V lost 0 bases to trimming and J lost 1 base; unmatched junction nucleotides: 13. The CDR3 has 21 residues. Looked up from germline, CDR1 is LNHNV and CDR2 is YYDKDF (reference sequence). CDR3 bases: TGTGCCACCAGCAGAGATCCCCCCTCACTAGCGGGAGGGCGCGGCACAGATACGCAGTATTTT. Protein sequence: CATSRDPPSLAGGRGTDTQYF.

The rearrangement joins TRBV30 to TRBJ2-4; 7 bases are a match to TRBD2. V lost 5 bases, J lost 7 bases, and 14 bases stayed unmatched. The CDR3 has 15 residues. CDR1 GTSNPN and CDR2 SVGIG come from the germline V gene (reference sequence). DNA for the CDR3: TGTGCCTGGTACGGAAGCGGGATTAAGAGGAACATTCAGTACTTC. It is translated as CAWYGSGIKRNIQYF.

This rearrangement joins TRBV28 to TRBJ2-7, with a tentative D call TRBD1 (5 bases). The germline V gene has CDR1 MDHEN and CDR2 SYDVKM. The CDR3 length is 13 residues. V was cut by 2 bases and J by 2 bases, with 7 bases left in between. CDR3 region: CASSLQGTYEQYV. DNA of the CDR3: TGTGCCAGCAGTTTACAGGGAACCTACGAGCAGTACGTC.

The chain is built from TRBV6-5 and TRBJ1-1, with 9 bases matching TRBD1. With 7 bases clipped from V and 2 bases from J, the junction kept 5 bases outside the gene matches. Germline V gene sequence: CDR1 MNHEY, CDR2 SVGAGI. The CDR3 sequence is 14 residues long. The CDR3, as DNA: TGTGCCAGCACGCGGACAGGGGACAACACTGAAGCTTTCTTT. Translating it yields CASTRTGDNTEAFF.

This sequence joins TRBV5-6 and TRBJ2-2, with a weak D call TRBD1 (6 bases). Germline loops: CDR1 SGHDT, CDR2 YYEEEE. V lost 5 bases and J 4 bases, leaving 12 bases between the germline ends. The CDR3 has 14 amino acids. CDR3 nucleotide sequence: TGTGCCAGCAGGATACAGGGCATCACCGGGGAGCTGTTTTTT. Its translation is CASRIQGITGELFF.

This clone was recorded a few times. The chain combines TRBV20-1 with TRBJ1-2; D not certain. The CDR3 totals 8 residues. Germline V lookup: CDR1 DFQATT, CDR2 SNEGSKA (reference sequence). V was clipped by 8 bases and J by 8 bases, with 6 bases between them. The CDR3 protein is CSPPGYTF. CDR3 coding DNA: TGCAGTCCCCCAGGCTACACCTTC.

The chain joins TRBV5-6 to TRBJ2-2; D remains ambiguous. The CDR3 runs to 15 residues. Between the trimmed V and J ends, which lost 1 base and 1 base, there was a span of 8 bases. Looked up from germline, CDR1 is SGHDT and CDR2 is YYEEEE. CDR3 loop: CASSLRQVNTGELFF. CDR3 coding DNA: TGTGCCAGCAGCTTGCGGCAGGTGAACACCGGGGAGCTGTTTTTT.

This chain uses TRBV3-1 (or the pseudogene TRBV3-2) with TRBJ2-3, with 8 nucleotides matching TRBD1. The germline V gene has CDR1 LGHDT and CDR2 YNNKEL (reference sequence). After removal of 0 bases from V and 2 bases from J, the junction contained 7 bases not matched to a gene. The CDR3 is 17 amino acids. CDR3 in DNA: TGTGCCAGCAGCCAAGACCCGGCAGGGGGCCTCACAGATACGCAGTATTTT. Its translation is CASSQDPAGGLTDTQYF.

The J gene is TRBJ2-1, the V gene TRBV3-1 (or the pseudogene TRBV3-2), with 7 bases identical to TRBD2. CDR3 length equals 16 residues. The V gene's germline CDR1 is LGHDT and CDR2 YNNKEL (reference sequence). With V trimmed by 4 bases and J by 3 bases, 9 bases remained unmatched. The CDR3 is CASSPDPSGLYNEQFF. The CDR3 bases are TGTGCCAGCAGCCCCGACCCTAGCGGCCTCTACAATGAGCAGTTCTTC.

The chain recombines TRBV12-5 with TRBJ2-1, with D maybe TRBD2 (5 bases). Looked up from germline, CDR1 is LGHNT and CDR2 is FRNRAP. This CDR3 is 15 amino acids long. Trimming removed 3 bases at V and 0 bases at J, with 9 bases between. The CDR3 region has the DNA TGTGCTAGTGGTTTAGCGGAGAGCTCCTACAATGAGCAGTTCTTC. Protein sequence: CASGLAESSYNEQFF.

The V and J genes are TRBV18 and TRBJ2-7, with a possible D match to TRBD1 (5 bases). Germline loops: CDR1 KGHSH, CDR2 LQKENI. V lost 1 base to trimming and J lost 2 bases, with 9 bases between them. The CDR3 totals 14 residues. CDR3 nucleotide sequence: TGTGCCAGCTCACCACAGACAGAGACCTACGAGCAGTACTTC. It translates to CASSPQTETYEQYF.

In DNA, the CDR3 is TGCGCCAGCAGCCCGAGGCAGGGTAGCGGGGCCCAAGAGACCCAGTACTTC. This gives the protein CASSPRQGSGAQETQYF. The chain carries TRBV4-1 and TRBJ2-5; 8 bases fit TRBD2. V lost 4 bases and J lost 1; bases outside the gene matches: 11. The CDR3 covers 17 residues. Germline CDR1 reads MGHRA; CDR2 reads YSYEKL.

The chain couples TRBV28 to TRBJ1-5, with 9 positions matching TRBD1. This CDR3 region has 16 residues. From germline, CDR1 is MDHEN and CDR2 SYDVKM. With V trimmed by 3 bases and J by 2 bases, 5 bases remained unmatched. CDR3 amino acids: CASSLHRGLGNQPQHF. Here the CDR3 DNA reads TGTGCCAGCAGTTTGCACAGGGGGCTGGGCAATCAGCCCCAGCATTTT.

Concerning this clone: The junction does not match germline at one end; this may be a read error. The chain employs TRBV27 and TRBJ2-3, with 9 nucleotides matching TRBD2. This CDR3 is built from 15 residues. Germline CDR1 MNHEY, CDR2 SMNVEV (reference sequence). The CDR3, as DNA: TGTGCCAGCAGTATATCGTGGCTAGCGGGGAATACGCAGTATTTT. This codes for CASSISWLAGNTQYF.

This rearrangement joins TRBV6-1 to TRBJ1-5; no clear D. Germline CDR1 reads MNHNS; CDR2 reads SASEGT. The CDR3 is made up of 13 amino acids. Deletions cut 2 bases from V and 5 bases from J, with 7 bases between. The chain's CDR3 is CASSEHADQPQHF. The CDR3 coding sequence is TGTGCCAGCAGTGAACACGCAGATCAGCCCCAGCATTTT.